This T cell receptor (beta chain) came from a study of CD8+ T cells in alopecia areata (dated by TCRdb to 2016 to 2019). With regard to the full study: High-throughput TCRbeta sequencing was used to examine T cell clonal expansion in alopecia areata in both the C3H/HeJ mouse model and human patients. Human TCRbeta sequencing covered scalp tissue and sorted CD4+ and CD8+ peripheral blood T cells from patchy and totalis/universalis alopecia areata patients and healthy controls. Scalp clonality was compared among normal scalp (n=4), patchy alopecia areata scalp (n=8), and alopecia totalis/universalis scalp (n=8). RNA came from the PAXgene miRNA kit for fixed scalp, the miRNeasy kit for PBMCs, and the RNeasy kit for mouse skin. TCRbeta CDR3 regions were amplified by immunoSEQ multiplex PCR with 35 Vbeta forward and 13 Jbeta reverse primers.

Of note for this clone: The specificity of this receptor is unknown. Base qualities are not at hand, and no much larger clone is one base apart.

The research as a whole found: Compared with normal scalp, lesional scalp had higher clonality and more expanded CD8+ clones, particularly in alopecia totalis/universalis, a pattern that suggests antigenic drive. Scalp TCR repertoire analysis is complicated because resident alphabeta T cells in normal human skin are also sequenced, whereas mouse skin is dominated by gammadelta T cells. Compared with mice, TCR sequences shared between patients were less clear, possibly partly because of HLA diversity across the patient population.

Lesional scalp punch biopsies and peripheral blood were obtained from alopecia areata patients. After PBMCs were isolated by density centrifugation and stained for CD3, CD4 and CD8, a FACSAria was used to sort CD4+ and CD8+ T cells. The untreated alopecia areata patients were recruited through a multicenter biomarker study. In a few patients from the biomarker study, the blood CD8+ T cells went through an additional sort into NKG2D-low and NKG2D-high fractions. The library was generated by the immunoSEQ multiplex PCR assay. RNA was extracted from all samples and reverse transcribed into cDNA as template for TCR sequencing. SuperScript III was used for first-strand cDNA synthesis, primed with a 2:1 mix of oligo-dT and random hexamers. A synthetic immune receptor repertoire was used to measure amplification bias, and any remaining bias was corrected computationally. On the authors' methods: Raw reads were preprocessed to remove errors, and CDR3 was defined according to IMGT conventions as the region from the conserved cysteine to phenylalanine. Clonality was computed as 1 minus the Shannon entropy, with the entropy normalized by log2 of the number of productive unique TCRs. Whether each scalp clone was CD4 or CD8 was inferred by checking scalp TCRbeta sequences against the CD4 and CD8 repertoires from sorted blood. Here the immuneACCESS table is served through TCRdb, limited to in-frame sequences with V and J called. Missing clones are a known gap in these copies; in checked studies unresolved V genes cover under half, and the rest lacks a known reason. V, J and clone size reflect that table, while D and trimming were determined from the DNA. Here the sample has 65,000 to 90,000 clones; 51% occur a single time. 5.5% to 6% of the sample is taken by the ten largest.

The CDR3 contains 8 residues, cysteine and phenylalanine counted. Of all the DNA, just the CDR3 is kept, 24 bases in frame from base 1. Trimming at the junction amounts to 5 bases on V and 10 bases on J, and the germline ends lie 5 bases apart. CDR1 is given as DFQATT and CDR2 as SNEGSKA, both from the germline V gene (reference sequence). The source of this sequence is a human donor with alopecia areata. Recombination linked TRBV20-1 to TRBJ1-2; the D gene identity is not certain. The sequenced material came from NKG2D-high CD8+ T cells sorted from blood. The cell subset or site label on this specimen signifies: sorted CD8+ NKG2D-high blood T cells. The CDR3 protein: CSASPYTF. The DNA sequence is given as TGCAGTGCTTCCCCCTACACCTTC.